The entry below gives a single TCR beta chain sequence along with its context. The CDR3 has 14 residues. Between the trimmed V and J ends, which lost 1 base and 2 bases, there was a span of 9 bases. CDR1 SEHNR and CDR2 FQNEAQ come from the germline V gene (reference sequence). TCRdb analysed the PCR reads with MiXCR anew, one entry per CDR3 protein. The sample carries 400,000 to 600,000 distinct CDR3 sequences, about a quarter recorded once. This specimen comes from a study of molecular identifiers for immune sequencing clone quantification. The sequence was collected from a human donor in good health. Some libraries in this study had Jurkat cell RNA spiked in. The sample was naive CD8+ T cells from blood, with Jurkat cell RNA spiked in. Subset described: FACS-sorted CD8+CD4-CCR7+CD45RA+ naive T cells. The rearrangement joins TRBV7-9 to TRBJ2-7; TRBD1 or TRBD2 may be the D gene (5 bases each). The CDR3: CASSLVGEPYEQYF. CDR3 in DNA: TGTGCCAGCAGCTTAGTGGGGGAACCCTACGAGCAGTACTTC.